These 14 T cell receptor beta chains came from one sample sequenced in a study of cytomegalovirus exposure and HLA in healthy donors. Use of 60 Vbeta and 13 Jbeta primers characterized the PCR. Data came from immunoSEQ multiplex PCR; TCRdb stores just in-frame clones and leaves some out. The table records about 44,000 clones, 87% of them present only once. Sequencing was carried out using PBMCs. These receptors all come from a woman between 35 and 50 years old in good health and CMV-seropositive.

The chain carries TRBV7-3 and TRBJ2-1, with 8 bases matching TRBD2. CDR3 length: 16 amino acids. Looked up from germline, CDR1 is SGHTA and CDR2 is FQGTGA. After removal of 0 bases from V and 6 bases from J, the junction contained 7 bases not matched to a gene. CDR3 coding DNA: TGTGCCAGCAGCTTAACTCCAGCGGGAGTGTTCAATGAGCAGTTCTTC. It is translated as CASSLTPAGVFNEQFF.

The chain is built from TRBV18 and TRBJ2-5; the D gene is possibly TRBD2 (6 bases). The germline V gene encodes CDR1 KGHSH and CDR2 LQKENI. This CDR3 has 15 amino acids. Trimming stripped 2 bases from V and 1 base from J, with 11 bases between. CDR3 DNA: TGTGCCAGCTCACCAGGGACTGGGGGCCAAGAGACCCAGTACTTC. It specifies CASSPGTGGQETQYF. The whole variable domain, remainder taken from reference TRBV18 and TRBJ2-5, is NAGVMQNPRHLVRRRGQEARLRCSPMKGHSHVYWYRQLPEEGLKFMVYLQKENIIDESGMPKERFSAEFPKEGPSILRIQQVVRGDSAAYFCASSPGTGGQETQYFGPGTRLLVL.

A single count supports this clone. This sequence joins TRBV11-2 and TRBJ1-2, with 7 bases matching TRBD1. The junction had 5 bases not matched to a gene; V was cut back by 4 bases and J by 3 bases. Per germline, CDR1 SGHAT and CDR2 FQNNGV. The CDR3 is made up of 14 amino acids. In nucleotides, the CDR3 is TGTGCCAGCAGCTACGACAGGGTGGACTATGGCTACACCTTC. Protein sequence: CASSYDRVDYGYTF.

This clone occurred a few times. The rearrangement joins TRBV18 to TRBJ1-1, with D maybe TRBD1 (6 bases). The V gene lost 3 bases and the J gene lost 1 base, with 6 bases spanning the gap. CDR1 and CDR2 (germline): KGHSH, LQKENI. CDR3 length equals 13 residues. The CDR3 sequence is CASSPGQNTEAFF. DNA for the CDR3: TGTGCCAGCTCACCGGGACAGAACACTGAAGCTTTCTTT.

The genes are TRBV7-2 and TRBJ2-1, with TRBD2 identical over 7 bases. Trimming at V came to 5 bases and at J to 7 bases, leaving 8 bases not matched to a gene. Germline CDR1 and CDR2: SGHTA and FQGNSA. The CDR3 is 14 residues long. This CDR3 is CASSSYSGPNEQFF. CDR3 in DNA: TGTGCCAGCAGCAGCTATAGCGGGCCAAATGAGCAGTTCTTC.

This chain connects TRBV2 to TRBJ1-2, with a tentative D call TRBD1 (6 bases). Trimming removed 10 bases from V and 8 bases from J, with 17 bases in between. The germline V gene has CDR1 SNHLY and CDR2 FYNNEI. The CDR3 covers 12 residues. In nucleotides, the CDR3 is TGTGCCATTGCACAGGGCTTGAGGGGCTACACCTTC. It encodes CAIAQGLRGYTF.

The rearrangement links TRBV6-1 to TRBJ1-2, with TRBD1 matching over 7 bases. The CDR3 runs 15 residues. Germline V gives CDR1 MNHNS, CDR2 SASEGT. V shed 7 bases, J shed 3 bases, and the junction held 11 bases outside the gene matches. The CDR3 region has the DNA TGTGCCAGCATTTTCCGGCCAGGGGGAGACTATGGCTACACCTTC. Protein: CASIFRPGGDYGYTF.

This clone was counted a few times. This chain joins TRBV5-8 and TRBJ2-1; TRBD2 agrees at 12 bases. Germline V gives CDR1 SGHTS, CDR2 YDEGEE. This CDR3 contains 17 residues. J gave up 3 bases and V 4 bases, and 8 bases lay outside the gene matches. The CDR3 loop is CASSLGLAGMGYNEQFF. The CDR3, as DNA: TGTGCCAGCAGCCTCGGACTAGCGGGAATGGGCTACAATGAGCAGTTCTTC.

The CDR3 nucleotides read TGTGCCAGCTCACCACAACAGGGAGCAGAAGCAGATACGCAGTATTTT. Its translation is CASSPQQGAEADTQYF. The V gene is TRBV18, the J gene TRBJ2-3; tentative D call: TRBD1 (6 bases). The CDR3 is 16 amino acids. CDR1 and CDR2 from the germline V gene are KGHSH and LQKENI. V lost 1 base, J lost 4 bases, and 15 bases lay in between.

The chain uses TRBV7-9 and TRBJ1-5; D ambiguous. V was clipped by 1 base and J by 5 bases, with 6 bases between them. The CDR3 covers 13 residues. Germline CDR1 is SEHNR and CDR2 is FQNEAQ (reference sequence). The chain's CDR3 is CASSLGGYQPQHF. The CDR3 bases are TGTGCCAGCAGCTTAGGTGGCTATCAGCCCCAGCATTTT.

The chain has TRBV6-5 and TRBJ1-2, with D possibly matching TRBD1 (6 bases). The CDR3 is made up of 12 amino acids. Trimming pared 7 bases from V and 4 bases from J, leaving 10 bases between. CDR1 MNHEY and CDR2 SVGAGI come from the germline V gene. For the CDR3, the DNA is TGTGCCAGCACGGACAGAGTCTATGGCTACACCTTC. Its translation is CASTDRVYGYTF.

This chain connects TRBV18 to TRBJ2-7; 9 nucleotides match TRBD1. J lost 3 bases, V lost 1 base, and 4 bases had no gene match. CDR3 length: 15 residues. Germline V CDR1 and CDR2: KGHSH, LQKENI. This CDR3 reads CASSPRGTGNYEQYF. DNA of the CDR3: TGTGCCAGCTCACCACGCGGGACAGGGAACTACGAGCAGTACTTC.

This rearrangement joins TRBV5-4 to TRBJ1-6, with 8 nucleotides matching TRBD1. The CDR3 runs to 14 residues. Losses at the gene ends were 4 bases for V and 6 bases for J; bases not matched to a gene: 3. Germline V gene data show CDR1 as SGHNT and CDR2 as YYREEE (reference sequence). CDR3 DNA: TGTGCCAGCAGCGCGGACAGGGTTAATTCACCCCTCCACTTT. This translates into CASSADRVNSPLHF.

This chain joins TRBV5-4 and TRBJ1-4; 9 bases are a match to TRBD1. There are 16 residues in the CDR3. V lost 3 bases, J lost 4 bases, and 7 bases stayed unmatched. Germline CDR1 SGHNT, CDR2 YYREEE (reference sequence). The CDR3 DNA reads TGTGCCAGCAGCTCGGGACAGGGCCTGGTTAATGAAAAACTGTTTTTT. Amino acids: CASSSGQGLVNEKLFF.